This TCR beta chain was sequenced during a study of blood T cell repertoires in COVID-19. In the authors' workflow: For nucleated cells, counts were estimated from reference gene primer amplification. Repertoires were generated with immunoSEQ multiplex PCR, while TCRdb's copy carries only in-frame clones and drops some. That table is the source of V, J and clone size, and D and trimming were worked out from the DNA. The repertoire holds some 410,000 clones, with roughly 88% as singletons. Trimming took 5 bases from V and 11 from J, leaving 24 bases between them. Looked up from germline, CDR1 is MDHEN and CDR2 is SYDVKM. The length of the CDR3 is 15 residues.

The sequence derives from a woman aged 25 to 39 with acute COVID-19. Sequenced sample: PBMCs or T cells enriched from blood (not recorded which). The V gene is TRBV28, the J gene TRBJ1-1; D might be TRBD1 (6 bases). CDR3 nucleotides: TGTGCCAGCAGTGCCCCAGACAGGCCCTCTGGGAGTGCTTTCTTT. Translation gives CASSAPDRPSGSAFF.